The sequence of this TCR beta chain was determined in a study of identical twins. General study findings and limits: Among monozygotic twins, out-of-frame TCR alpha sharing exceeded what models predicted.

A remark on this clonotype: Its antigen remains unidentified.

Addition of a universal primer site occurred through template switching, and cDNA carried unique molecular identifiers. One entry per CDR3 protein, called by TCRdb with MiXCR from the 5' RACE reads. Here the sample spans around 1.7 million distinct CDR3 sequences, around 33% being singletons. CDR3 length equals 15 residues. Per the germline V gene, CDR1 is SGHAT and CDR2 is FQNNGV. Trimming at V came to 3 bases and at J to 11 bases, leaving 13 bases not matched to a gene. The receptor was derived from a newborn girl in good health. V gene TRBV11-2 combines with J gene TRBJ2-5; 9 nucleotides line up with TRBD2. The sequenced sample consisted of cord blood. CDR3: CASSLGGRADNEQYF. DNA of the CDR3: TGTGCCAGCAGCTTGGGCGGGAGGGCCGACAATGAGCAGTACTTC. Combining the CDR3 with reference TRBV11-2 and TRBJ2-5 gives the whole variable domain EAGVAQSPRYKIIEKRQSVAFWCNPISGHATLYWYQQILGQGPKLLIQFQNNGVVDDSQLPKDRFSAERLKGVDSTLKIQPAKLEDSAVYLCASSLGGRADNEQYFGPGTRLLVL.